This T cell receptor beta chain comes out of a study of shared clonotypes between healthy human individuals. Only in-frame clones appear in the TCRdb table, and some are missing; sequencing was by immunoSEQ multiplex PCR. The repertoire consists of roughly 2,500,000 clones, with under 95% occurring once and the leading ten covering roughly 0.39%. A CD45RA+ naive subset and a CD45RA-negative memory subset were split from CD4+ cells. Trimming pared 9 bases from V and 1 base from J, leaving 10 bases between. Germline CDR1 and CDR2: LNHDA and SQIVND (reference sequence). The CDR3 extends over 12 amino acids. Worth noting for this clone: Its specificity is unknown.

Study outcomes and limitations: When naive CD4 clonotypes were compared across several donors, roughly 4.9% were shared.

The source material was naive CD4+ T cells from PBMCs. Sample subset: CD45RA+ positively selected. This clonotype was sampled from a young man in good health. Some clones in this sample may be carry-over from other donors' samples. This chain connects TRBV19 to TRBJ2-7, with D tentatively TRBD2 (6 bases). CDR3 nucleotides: TGTGCCAGCAATAGCGGATCCTACGAGCAGTACTTC. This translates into CASNSGSYEQYF.